The 32 T cell receptor beta chains below come from one sample, sequenced in a study of T cells in Graves' hyperthyroidism and ophthalmopathy (dated by TCRdb to between 2019 and 2020). Library prep was done by multiplex PCR. Data came from an Illumina HiSeq 2000. The TCR beta CDR3 regions were amplified from the RNA transcripts. The first round of RT-PCR for the TCR CDR3 was performed with the HTBI primer set and the Qiagen OneStep RT-PCR kit. The public reads were quality trimmed at Q25 with fastp and then assembled into clones with MiXCR by TCRdb, keeping productive beta chains. For every CDR3 protein sequence, its rows merge into one entry that carries the most common genes and DNA. Counted in this sample were under 450,000 distinct CDR3 sequences; more than 15% of them appeared once. The ten largest clones represent 13% to 15% of the sample. The sample comprised blood. These receptors originate from a young woman with Graves' hyperthyroidism.

This clonotype was seen many times. The chain combines TRBV3-1 with TRBJ1-1; D not certain. With 4 bases removed from V and 6 bases from J, the gap between germline ends came to 18 bases. Germline lookup yields CDR1 LGHDT and CDR2 YNNKEL (reference sequence). There are 15 residues in the CDR3. CDR3 in amino acids: CASSLGPFRTAEAFF. CDR3 DNA: TGTGCCAGCAGCCTAGGCCCATTCAGAACGGCTGAAGCTTTCTTT.

There are a few counts of this clonotype. V usage is TRBV6-4 and J usage is TRBJ2-3; D is undetermined. Trimming shortened V by 5 bases and J by 6 bases, and 18 bases separated the two germline ends. Germline CDR1 MRHNA, CDR2 SNTAGT. The CDR3 has 15 amino acids. The DNA of the CDR3 is TGTGCCAGCAGTTACAAGCTTCCCCCCAGGGATACGCAGTATTTT. Protein: CASSYKLPPRDTQYF.

The rearrangement links TRBV7-2 to TRBJ2-7, with a weak D call TRBD1 (5 bases). Trimming shortened V by 0 bases and J by 4 bases, and 10 bases separated the two germline ends. The germline gives CDR1 SGHTA, CDR2 FQGNSA. The CDR3 runs to 14 residues. The CDR3 here is CASSLAVQGYEQYF. CDR3 in DNA: TGTGCCAGCAGCTTAGCGGTCCAGGGATACGAGCAGTACTTC.

This clonotype occurred a few times. V and J are TRBV7-9 and TRBJ1-2, with unresolved D. V was cut by 1 base and J by 4 bases, with 13 bases left in between. Per germline, CDR1 SEHNR and CDR2 FQNEAQ (reference sequence). This CDR3 spans 15 amino acids. In DNA, the CDR3 is TGTGCCAGCAGCTTAGATCTAGGAGGGTTCTATGGCTACACCTTC. It encodes CASSLDLGGFYGYTF.

This clonotype was detected a few times. The chain combines TRBV20-1 with TRBJ1-5, with TRBD1 matching 10 bases. Unmatched junction bases numbered 11, after V lost 0 bases and J lost 0 bases. Germline V gene sequence: CDR1 DFQATT, CDR2 SNEGSKA (reference sequence). The CDR3 is made up of 19 amino acids. The DNA for the CDR3 is TGCAGTGCTAGAGACCAGGGACAGGGGCTGAGAGGTAGCAATCAGCCCCAGCATTTT. Translated, it gives CSARDQGQGLRGSNQPQHF.

In this sample, this clonotype turned up many times. V is TRBV3-1 and J is TRBJ2-1, with D unresolved. Per germline, CDR1 LGHDT and CDR2 YNNKEL (reference sequence). This CDR3 is 14 amino acids long. Trimming pared 2 bases from V and 5 bases from J, leaving 10 bases between. The CDR3 is CASSQTARNNEQFF. CDR3 bases: TGTGCCAGCAGCCAAACTGCTAGGAACAATGAGCAGTTCTTC.

This clonotype came up many times. The chain couples TRBV5-1 to TRBJ1-5; the D gene is possibly TRBD1 (5 bases). This CDR3 has 14 residues. Germline lookup yields CDR1 SGHRS and CDR2 YFSETQ. Trimming left V 0 bases short and J 7 bases short, with 11 bases between. CDR3: CASSLGGSQQPQHF. The CDR3 DNA sequence: TGCGCCAGCAGCTTGGGGGGGTCTCAACAGCCCCAGCATTTT.

This clonotype was seen at least ten times. The chain carries TRBV18 and TRBJ2-5; tentative D call: TRBD2 (5 bases). The CDR3 is 13 residues long. The germline gives CDR1 KGHSH, CDR2 LQKENI. V dropped 10 bases and J dropped 1 base, with 13 bases sitting between them. CDR3 sequence (DNA): TGTGCCACCAGGACGGGAATCCAAGAGACCCAGTACTTC. This codes for CATRTGIQETQYF. Full variable domain (missing parts from reference TRBV18 and TRBJ2-5): NAGVMQNPRHLVRRRGQEARLRCSPMKGHSHVYWYRQLPEEGLKFMVYLQKENIIDESGMPKERFSAEFPKEGPSILRIQQVVRGDSAAYFCATRTGIQETQYFGPGTRLLVL.

This clonotype was counted a few times. The chain links TRBV6-1 to TRBJ1-6, with D uncertain. The CDR3 loop spans 16 amino acids. CDR1 and CDR2 from the germline V gene are MNHNS and SASEGT. V lost 10 bases to trimming and J lost 2 bases, with 18 bases between them. The DNA of the CDR3 is TGTGCCACAAGAACGGAGCCAAGCACCTATAATTCACCCCTCCACTTT. It is translated as CATRTEPSTYNSPLHF.

Ten or more counts support this clonotype. This sequence joins TRBV3-1 and TRBJ2-5; D unclear. Trimming took off 1 base at V and 6 bases at J, with 6 bases between the two ends. Germline V gene data show CDR1 as LGHDT and CDR2 as YNNKEL (reference sequence). The CDR3 is 12 residues long. The CDR3, as DNA: TGTGCCAGCAGCCAAGGGCGGAAGACCCAGTACTTC. It encodes CASSQGRKTQYF.

The J gene is TRBJ2-1, the V gene TRBV5-1; 11 nucleotides match TRBD2. Germline V gives CDR1 SGHRS, CDR2 YFSETQ. There are 15 residues in the CDR3. With V trimmed by 1 base and J by 7 bases, 4 bases remained unmatched. The CDR3 sequence: CASSLLLAGANEQFF. The CDR3 bases are TGCGCCAGCAGCTTGTTACTAGCGGGAGCAAATGAGCAGTTCTTC. The complete variable domain, with remaining parts taken from reference TRBV5-1 and TRBJ2-1, reads KAGVTQTPRYLIKTRGQQVTLSCSPISGHRSVSWYQQTPGQGLQFLFEYFSETQRNKGNFPGRFSGRQFSNSRSEMNVSTLELGDSALYLCASSLLLAGANEQFFGPGTRLTVL.

The chain combines TRBV19 with TRBJ2-7; D unresolved. Trimming took 3 bases from V and 3 from J, leaving 15 bases between them. The CDR3 covers 15 residues. Per the germline V gene, CDR1 is LNHDA and CDR2 is SQIVND (reference sequence). The CDR3 protein is CASSIRRVEYYEQYF. Here the CDR3 DNA reads TGTGCCAGTAGTATTCGAAGGGTGGAATACTACGAGCAGTACTTC.

This clonotype was recorded only once. A much larger clone differs by one base, so this may be a read error. V gene TRBV7-2 combines with J gene TRBJ2-5; 8 nucleotides agree with TRBD2. Trimming removed 4 bases from V and 3 bases from J; junction bases left unmatched: 4. The CDR3 covers 14 residues. Looked up from germline, CDR1 is SGHTA and CDR2 is FQGNSA. CDR3 protein: CASSSLAEEETQYF. The CDR3 DNA reads TGTGCCAGCAGCTCACTAGCGGAGGAAGAGACCCAGTACTTC.

The sample holds a few counts of this clonotype. The junction departs from germline at one end; a sequencing error may be responsible. The chain couples TRBV10-3 to TRBJ2-1, with 7 bases fitting TRBD2. Germline CDR1 and CDR2: ENHRY and SYGVKD. This CDR3 is 16 amino acids long. The CDR3 DNA reads TGTGCCATCAGTCGAACCGGGACTACCTCCAACAATGAGCAGTTCTTC. Translated, it gives CAISRTGTTSNNEQFF.

This clonotype was found many times. This chain joins TRBV27 and TRBJ1-1; D is possibly TRBD1 (5 bases). V was cut by 3 bases and J by 0 bases, with 8 bases left in between. The CDR3 runs 14 residues. Germline values: CDR1 MNHEY, CDR2 SMNVEV (reference sequence). Here the CDR3 DNA reads TGTGCCAGCAGTTTCCAGGGCCTGAACACTGAAGCTTTCTTT. Translated: CASSFQGLNTEAFF.

For this clonotype: At one of its ends the junction is not consistent with the germline gene, which may arise from a read error. This chain links TRBV7-9 with TRBJ1-1, with TRBD1 identical over 7 bases. Germline CDR1 SEHNR, CDR2 FQNEAQ (reference sequence). The CDR3 extends over 16 amino acids. CDR3 nucleotide sequence: TGCGCCAGCAGCCTCTACTGGGACAGCGTGAACACTGAAGCTTTCTTT. It is translated as CASSLYWDSVNTEAFF.

This clonotype has more than one count but fewer than ten. V usage is TRBV7-9 and J usage is TRBJ2-6, with 7 bases fitting TRBD1. The V and J ends lost 5 bases and 4 bases, in that order; junction bases with no gene match: 8. The CDR3 covers 16 residues. CDR1 SEHNR and CDR2 FQNEAQ come from the germline V gene (reference sequence). For the CDR3, the DNA is TGTGCCAGCAGCGCAAACAGGGGTACCGGGGCCAACGTCCTGACTTTC. Protein: CASSANRGTGANVLTF. Based on the CDR3 plus reference TRBV7-9 and TRBJ2-6, the full variable domain is DTGVSQNPRHKITKRGQNVTFRCDPISEHNRLYWYRQTLGQGPEFLTYFQNEAQLEKSRLLSDRFSAERPKGSFSTLEIQRTEQGDSAMYLCASSANRGTGANVLTFGAGSRLTVL.

This clonotype was seen ten or more times. V gene TRBV28 combines with J gene TRBJ2-1; TRBD1 agrees at 9 bases. Trimming cost V 5 bases and J 6 bases; bases outside gene matches: 8. There are 15 residues in the CDR3. Looked up from germline, CDR1 is MDHEN and CDR2 is SYDVKM. The CDR3 DNA reads TGTGCCAGCAGTCATACAGGGGGCACAGTCAATGAGCAGTTCTTC. This translates into CASSHTGGTVNEQFF. Looking up the rest from reference TRBV28 and TRBJ2-1 gives the full variable domain: DVKVTQSSRYLVKRTGEKVFLECVQDMDHENMFWYRQDPGLGLRLIYFSYDVKMKEKGDIPEGYSVSREKKERFSLILESASTNQTSMYLCASSHTGGTVNEQFFGPGTRLTVL.

In this sample, this clonotype turned up many times. J is TRBJ2-7 and V is TRBV28; D ambiguous. This CDR3 is built from 12 residues. Germline V lookup: CDR1 MDHEN, CDR2 SYDVKM. Trimming shortened V by 8 bases and J by 8 bases, and 16 bases separated the two germline ends. CDR3 residues: CASSYVSIKQYF. CDR3 sequence (DNA): TGTGCCAGCTCATACGTCAGTATAAAGCAGTACTTC.

The chain joins TRBV7-9 to TRBJ1-2, with D unclear. The CDR3 runs 15 residues. Germline lookup yields CDR1 SEHNR and CDR2 FQNEAQ (reference sequence). Trimming left V 1 base short and J 4 bases short, with 13 bases between. The DNA for the CDR3 is TGTGCCAGCAGCTTAGTGGCCCAGCTTCTCTATGGCTACACCTTC. Amino acids: CASSLVAQLLYGYTF.

CDR3 DNA sequence: TGCGCCAGCAGCTCAACACAGGGCTCCTACGAGCAGTACTTC. Translated, it gives CASSSTQGSYEQYF. The gene calls are TRBV5-1 and TRBJ2-7, with a possible D match to TRBD1 (6 bases). This CDR3 has 14 amino acids. Trimming removed 3 bases from V and 0 bases from J, with 10 bases in between. Germline assignment: CDR1 SGHRS and CDR2 YFSETQ.

The count of this clonotype is one. This may be a read error, as it is one base from a much larger clone. The rearrangement links TRBV10-3 to TRBJ2-5; the D gene is possibly TRBD2 (6 bases). The CDR3 contains 15 residues. Germline V CDR1 and CDR2: ENHRY, SYGVKD. The CDR3 protein is CTISVGTGALETQYF. CDR3 nucleotide sequence: TGTACCATCAGTGTAGGGACTGGGGCGCTGGAGACCCAGTACTTC.

In its sample, this clonotype was seen many times. V and J are TRBV18 and TRBJ2-7, with D hard to call. The CDR3 loop spans 17 amino acids. The V gene's germline CDR1 is KGHSH and CDR2 LQKENI. V was shortened by 6 bases and J by 0 bases, with 21 bases between the two germline ends. The CDR3 sequence is CASSMLEQQRSSYEQYF. CDR3 coding DNA: TGTGCCAGCTCGATGCTGGAGCAGCAGCGTTCCTCCTACGAGCAGTACTTC. Drawing the rest from reference TRBV18 and TRBJ2-7, the complete variable domain is NAGVMQNPRHLVRRRGQEARLRCSPMKGHSHVYWYRQLPEEGLKFMVYLQKENIIDESGMPKERFSAEFPKEGPSILRIQQVVRGDSAAYFCASSMLEQQRSSYEQYFGPGTRLTVT.

This clonotype was observed a few times. The chain uses TRBV6-1 and TRBJ1-6; TRBD1 matches 7 bases. Looked up from germline, CDR1 is MNHNS and CDR2 is SASEGT. CDR3 length: 17 amino acids. Losses at the gene ends were 1 base for V and 6 bases for J; bases not matched to a gene: 9. The CDR3 bases are TGTGCCAGCAGTGAAGTTCCAGGGGGTGGGGGTAATTCACCCCTCCACTTT. Its protein product is CASSEVPGGGGNSPLHF.

This clonotype was seen ten or more times. This sequence joins TRBV20-1 and TRBJ2-1, with D unresolved. Germline CDR1 reads DFQATT; CDR2 reads SNEGSKA (reference sequence). Trimming removed 3 bases at V and 2 bases at J, with 14 bases between. The CDR3 length is 15 residues. Here the CDR3 reads CSARDSRVPYNEQFF. The CDR3 coding sequence is TGCAGTGCTAGGGATTCCAGAGTGCCCTACAATGAGCAGTTCTTC.

This clonotype was picked up one time. V and J are TRBV20-1 and TRBJ2-1; D unclear. The CDR3 consists of 13 residues. Looked up from germline, CDR1 is DFQATT and CDR2 is SNEGSKA (reference sequence). V lost 0 bases, J lost 12 bases, and 15 bases lay in between. CDR3 loop: CSARDDTFRRQFF. The CDR3 bases are TGCAGTGCTAGAGATGACACCTTTCGACGGCAGTTCTTC.

As for this clonotype: A much larger clone lies one base from this, so it may be a read error. V usage is TRBV10-3 and J usage is TRBJ2-3, with TRBD2 identical over 7 bases. Germline V gene sequence: CDR1 ENHRY, CDR2 SYGVKD. This CDR3 has 16 amino acids. Trimming at V came to 10 bases and at J to 8 bases, leaving 21 bases not matched to a gene. The CDR3 loop is CATDPETSWSFGTQYF. The CDR3 region has the DNA TGTGCCACCGACCCCGAGACTAGCTGGAGTTTTGGTACGCAGTATTTT.

Only a few counts were recorded for this clonotype. The chain carries TRBV20-1 and TRBJ1-3, with D hard to call. Germline values: CDR1 DFQATT, CDR2 SNEGSKA (reference sequence). The CDR3 sequence is 14 residues long. V was pared by 6 bases and J by 0 bases, with 12 bases between. CDR3 amino acids: CSADGPSSGNTIYF. CDR3 in DNA: TGCAGTGCGGACGGACCGAGCTCTGGAAACACCATATATTTT.

This clonotype was detected only a few times. The chain couples TRBV6-1 to TRBJ2-1, with TRBD1 matching 9 bases. The germline V gene has CDR1 MNHNS and CDR2 SASEGT. Trimming removed 5 bases from V and 6 bases from J; junction bases left unmatched: 8. The CDR3 is 15 residues long. The CDR3 DNA reads as TGTGCCAGCAGTCTGGGACAGGGTAGATTCAATGAGCAGTTCTTC. Translating it yields CASSLGQGRFNEQFF.

Notes on this clonotype: A much larger clone lies one base from this, so it may be a read error. The chain employs TRBV5-1 and TRBJ2-7; a weak D match, TRBD1 (5 bases). Trimming left V 5 bases short and J 1 base short, with 16 bases between. There are 15 residues in the CDR3. The germline CDR1 and CDR2 sequences are SGHRS and YFSETQ. CDR3 residues: CASSSAGNRSYEQYF. The DNA of the CDR3 is TGCGCCAGCAGTTCAGCAGGGAATCGGTCCTACGAGCAGTACTTC. Using reference TRBV5-1 and TRBJ2-7 for the parts outside the CDR3, the full variable domain is KAGVTQTPRYLIKTRGQQVTLSCSPISGHRSVSWYQQTPGQGLQFLFEYFSETQRNKGNFPGRFSGRQFSNSRSEMNVSTLELGDSALYLCASSSAGNRSYEQYFGPGTRLTVT.

This clonotype was recorded many times. The chain joins TRBV11-3 to TRBJ2-1; D gene ambiguous. The CDR3 sequence is 17 residues long. V lost 1 base, J lost 0 bases, and 13 bases lay in between. Germline V gene lookup returns CDR1 SGHNT and CDR2 YENEEA. Here the CDR3 DNA reads TGTGCCAGCAGCTTAGTCCCCCCACCCGTCTCCTACAATGAGCAGTTCTTC. It yields the protein CASSLVPPPVSYNEQFF.

Only a few counts were recorded for this clonotype. CDR3 in amino acids: CASRDRGHNTGELFF. The CDR3 bases are TGTGCCAGCCGCGACAGGGGGCATAACACCGGGGAGCTGTTTTTT. V and J are TRBV7-9 and TRBJ2-2; 10 positions match TRBD1. Germline assignment: CDR1 SEHNR and CDR2 FQNEAQ (reference sequence). Germline trimming cut 8 bases from V and 2 bases from J; bases unmatched to any gene: 5. The CDR3 totals 15 residues. The variable domain in full, completed from reference TRBV7-9 and TRBJ2-2, reads DTGVSQNPRHKITKRGQNVTFRCDPISEHNRLYWYRQTLGQGPEFLTYFQNEAQLEKSRLLSDRFSAERPKGSFSTLEIQRTEQGDSAMYLCASRDRGHNTGELFFGEGSRLTVL.